This is a list of T cell receptor beta chains from one sample in a study of response to subunit inactivated influenza vaccine. TCRdb redid the calling of the RT-PCR reads with MiXCR, one entry per CDR3 protein. The table shows approximately 700,000 distinct CDR3 sequences, with roughly 14% occurring only once. This sample comprised PBMCs from blood, obtained 14 to 15 days before vaccination. The receptors originated from a middle-aged man who received an inactivated influenza vaccine. Both conserved end residues are part of each CDR3. D genes are given only for firm matches. Size tells how often a clone was seen (once, few, many) or the class of an expanded clone, and some rows leave it out.

v_call	clone_size	d_call	cdr3_length	j_call	cdr3_nt	cdr3_aa
TRBV6-1	NA	TRBD1	14	TRBJ1-4	TGTGCCAGCAGTGAACAGGGGGGCCTTAGAAAACTGTTTTTT	CASSEQGGLRKLFF
TRBV20-1	NA	NA	15	TRBJ2-5	TGCAGTGCTAGAGATTCCCGAGAACCTCAAGAGACCCAGTACTTC	CSARDSREPQETQYF
TRBV7-2	few	TRBD1	13	TRBJ2-7	TGTGCCAGCAGCGGACGACAGGGCCACGAGCAGTACTTC	CASSGRQGHEQYF
TRBV7-8	few	NA	16	TRBJ2-1	TGTGCCAGCAGCTTATCAGGTAGTAGCTCCTACAATGAGCAGTTCTTC	CASSLSGSSSYNEQFF
TRBV7-9	NA	NA	15	TRBJ2-5	TGTGCCAGCAGCTTACCCTCCGACATACAAGAGACCCAGTACTTC	CASSLPSDIQETQYF
TRBV7-8	NA	NA	16	TRBJ1-6	TGTGCCAGCAGCTTAGCGGGGGCCGCCTATAATTCACCCCTCCACTTT	CASSLAGAAYNSPLHF
TRBV5-1	NA	NA	16	TRBJ2-5	TGCGCCAGCAGCCCCGCGGCCACAGGGTTCGGTGAGACCCAGTACTTC	CASSPAATGFGETQYF
TRBV29-1	NA	NA	14	TRBJ2-7	TGCAGCGTTGTCTGGACAGATGGAGACTACGAGCAGTACTTC	CSVVWTDGDYEQYF
TRBV9	many	NA	13	TRBJ2-7	TGTGCCAGCAGCCCGACAGGAAGGAACGAGCAGTACTTC	CASSPTGRNEQYF
TRBV20-1	NA	TRBD2	15	TRBJ2-5	TGCAGTGCTAGGGGAGGACTAGCGGGAGATCGGGCCCAGTACTTC	CSARGGLAGDRAQYF
TRBV20-1	NA	NA	10	TRBJ1-2	TGCAGTGGAGCTAACTATGGCTACACCTTC	CSGANYGYTF
TRBV7-8	many	NA	14	TRBJ2-3	TGTGCCAGCAACGTGGACCTTAGCACAGATACGCAGTATTTT	CASNVDLSTDTQYF
TRBV12-3/TRBV12-4	NA	NA	15	TRBJ1-1	TGTGCCAGCAGTTTAGCGGGGGGTGGGGACACTGAAGCTTTCTTT	CASSLAGGGDTEAFF
TRBV11-2	NA	NA	11	TRBJ2-1	TGTGCCAGCAGCTTCTGGGATGAGCAGTTCTTC	CASSFWDEQFF
TRBV20-1	NA	TRBD1	17	TRBJ2-3	TGCAGTGCTGGAGATGTGTCTCGGACAGGGCCCACAGATACGCAGTATTTT	CSAGDVSRTGPTDTQYF
TRBV10-3	once	TRBD1	13	TRBJ1-5	TGTGCCATCCGGGGACAGGGGATGCAGCCCCAGCATTTT	CAIRGQGMQPQHF
TRBV29-1	few	TRBD2	15	TRBJ2-1	TGCAGCGTTGAAGGGGGAAGCGGGAGCTACAATGAGCAGTTCTTC	CSVEGGSGSYNEQFF
TRBV20-1	NA	TRBD2	15	TRBJ2-3	TGCAGTGCAGGGACTAGCGGGAGGGCCATAGATACGCAGTATTTT	CSAGTSGRAIDTQYF
TRBV2	NA	TRBD2	15	TRBJ2-3	TGTGCCACATTTAAGACGGGGGGGGTCACAGATACGCAGTATTTT	CATFKTGGVTDTQYF
TRBV28	NA	TRBD1	15	TRBJ1-5	TGTGCCAGCACCTCGGACAGGTTTTTCGGACAGCCCCAGCATTTT	CASTSDRFFGQPQHF
TRBV5-1	NA	NA	16	TRBJ1-2	TGCGCCAGCACCCTTACAACAGGGTCGTCGGGCTATGGCTACACCTTC	CASTLTTGSSGYGYTF
TRBV20-1	NA	NA	14	TRBJ1-4	TGCAGTGCTCTCCGGGCCGCAACTAATGAAAAACTGTTTTTT	CSALRAATNEKLFF
TRBV11-2	NA	NA	17	TRBJ1-4	TGTGCCAGCAGCTTCGGACAGTCATCTCTATCTAATGAAAAACTGTTTTTT	CASSFGQSSLSNEKLFF
TRBV27	NA	NA	15	TRBJ2-7	TGTGCCAGCAGTTTATCACGGGAAAACGGCTACGAGCAGTACTTC	CASSLSRENGYEQYF
TRBV5-1	few	NA	16	TRBJ2-2	TGCGCCAGCAGCTTGACTCGGGGGCGGGACACCGGGGAGCTGTTTTTT	CASSLTRGRDTGELFF
TRBV12-3/TRBV12-4	NA	TRBD2	20	TRBJ2-1	TGTGCCAGCAGTTTTAGTTTGTCTGGTAGCGGGGGGACCTCCTACAATGAGCAGTTCTTC	CASSFSLSGSGGTSYNEQFF
TRBV2	many	NA	15	TRBJ1-5	TGTGCCAGCAGCCCCGTGGGGGGCTCAGGCCAGCCCCAGCATTTT	CASSPVGGSGQPQHF
TRBV7-3	NA	TRBD2	15	TRBJ2-2	TGTGCCAGCAGCTTCGGACTAGCGGACACCGGGGAGCTGTTTTTT	CASSFGLADTGELFF
TRBV11-2	NA	TRBD1	14	TRBJ1-2	TGTGCCAGCAACCCGGACAGGGGAATAGATGGCTACACCTTC	CASNPDRGIDGYTF
TRBV20-1	NA	NA	13	TRBJ2-7	TGCAGTGCTCGGGACTTTTATTCCTACGAGCAGTACTTC	CSARDFYSYEQYF
TRBV12-3/TRBV12-4	few	NA	16	TRBJ2-1	TGTGCCAGCAGTTTAGGGGGTCCCCCAACCTACAATGAGCAGTTCTTC	CASSLGGPPTYNEQFF
TRBV12-3/TRBV12-4	NA	TRBD1	14	TRBJ2-7	TGTGCCAGCAGTCCGACAGGGATGCTGGGCGAGCAGTACTTC	CASSPTGMLGEQYF
TRBV6-2/TRBV6-3	few	TRBD1	15	TRBJ1-2	TGTGCCAGCGGTACCGGGACAGGGTTTATGAGCGGCTACACCTTC	CASGTGTGFMSGYTF
TRBV29-1	NA	TRBD2	15	TRBJ2-1	TGCAGCGCGGGAGGTTCTAGCGGGCTTTTTTATGAGCAGTTCTTC	CSAGGSSGLFYEQFF
TRBV20-1	NA	NA	11	TRBJ2-7	TGCAGTGCCCCGATGGGCTACGAGCAGTACTTC	CSAPMGYEQYF
TRBV5-6	NA	TRBD1	14	TRBJ2-7	TGTGCCAGCAGCCGGACAGGGAGCCCCTACGAGCAGTACTTC	CASSRTGSPYEQYF
TRBV4-2	NA	TRBD1	18	TRBJ2-1	TGTGCCAGCAGCCAAGATCCATGGGACAGCTTGGGATACAATGAGCAGTTCTTC	CASSQDPWDSLGYNEQFF
TRBV15	NA	NA	14	TRBJ2-7	TGTGCCACCAGCAGTACCCCCGGGAGTTACGAGCAGTACTTC	CATSSTPGSYEQYF
TRBV7-2	NA	NA	16	TRBJ1-5	TGTGCCAGCAGCTTGACTTCAGGGGTGGACGGTCAGCCCCAGCATTTT	CASSLTSGVDGQPQHF
TRBV4-3	NA	TRBD1	16	TRBJ1-2	TGCGCCAGCAGCCAAGATATAGGACAGGGTAACTATGGCTACACCTTC	CASSQDIGQGNYGYTF
TRBV12-3/TRBV12-4	NA	NA	13	TRBJ2-3	TGTGCCAGCAGTTTACTACACACAGATACGCAGTATTTT	CASSLLHTDTQYF
TRBV20-1	few	NA	11	TRBJ2-7	TGCAGTGCTAGACCAATCTACGAGCAGTACTTC	CSARPIYEQYF
TRBV6-2/TRBV6-3	few	NA	15	TRBJ2-1	TGTGCCAGCAGTCGCCCCGGGAGCTCCTACAATGAGCAGTTCTTC	CASSRPGSSYNEQFF
TRBV19	NA	NA	14	TRBJ2-1	TGTGCCAGTAGTATAAGAGGCAGGGGCGCTGAGCAGTTCTTC	CASSIRGRGAEQFF
TRBV20-1	few	NA	12	TRBJ2-7	TGCAGTGCCATACCGGGTTTCTACGAGCAGTACTTC	CSAIPGFYEQYF
TRBV6-2/TRBV6-3	few	NA	12	TRBJ2-7	TGTGCCAGCAGAAACGGGCTCTACGAGCAGTACTTC	CASRNGLYEQYF
TRBV9	NA	TRBD1	14	TRBJ2-5	TGTGTCAGCAGCGTAACAGGGGGTCGGGAGACCCAGTACTTC	CVSSVTGGRETQYF
TRBV2	few	NA	15	TRBJ2-6	TGTGCCAGCAGTATCGACAGCTCTGGGGCCAACGTCCTGACTTTC	CASSIDSSGANVLTF
TRBV11-3	NA	NA	13	TRBJ2-1	TGTGCCAGCAGCCCTCAGCCTCAAGGTGAGCAGTTCTTC	CASSPQPQGEQFF
TRBV7-2	few	NA	12	TRBJ2-3	TGTGCCAGCAGTCGAGACGAGGGTACGCAGTATTTT	CASSRDEGTQYF
TRBV5-1	many	TRBD2	14	TRBJ2-5	TGTGCCAGCAGCTTAGCGGGGGTCCAAGAGACCCAGTACTTC	CASSLAGVQETQYF
TRBV6-2/TRBV6-3	many	NA	19	TRBJ2-3	TGTGCCAGCAGTTACAGGGACACCTGGGAGTCTTGGAGCACAGATACGCAGTATTTT	CASSYRDTWESWSTDTQYF
TRBV6-2/TRBV6-3	NA	NA	15	TRBJ2-7	TGTGCCAGCACCTTACTTTTTGGGGGAGGCTACGAGCAGTACTTC	CASTLLFGGGYEQYF
TRBV5-1	many	NA	14	TRBJ2-3	TGCGCCAGCAGCTTGTGGAGCGGCACAGATACGCAGTATTTT	CASSLWSGTDTQYF
TRBV4-3	NA	NA	16	TRBJ1-4	TGCGCCAGCAGCCAACTTTCACAGGGCCGGAATGAAAAACTGTTTTTT	CASSQLSQGRNEKLFF
TRBV20-1	few	NA	13	TRBJ1-4	TGCAGTGCTAGAGACCCGCATTTAGAAAAACTGTTTTTT	CSARDPHLEKLFF
TRBV7-6	few	NA	17	TRBJ2-1	TGTGCCAGCAGCTGGGGACTGAGAGGCGGGGTATTCAATGAGCAGTTCTTC	CASSWGLRGGVFNEQFF
TRBV9	few	NA	15	TRBJ1-1	TGTGCCAGCACCAGACAGGACACTCAAGGGGCTGAAGCTTTCTTT	CASTRQDTQGAEAFF
TRBV7-2	many	NA	14	TRBJ1-4	TGTGCCAGCAGTCGACCGGGACATCTGGAAAAACTGTTTTTT	CASSRPGHLEKLFF